The clone carrying this TCR beta chain was found a few times. The antigen remains undetermined. The entry originates in a study of beta chain features in type 1 diabetes. Study results and caveats: Sequencing the cDNA could make cells with high TCR expression show up more than they should. Researchers report that Type 1 diabetes patients had moderately but significantly shorter TCRB CDR3s across all four CD4+ subsets. PCR may have favored shorter templates equally in patients and controls.

cDNA synthesis used the whole RNA isolate, giving expressed TCRB sequences. Profiled with immunoSEQ multiplex PCR; TCRdb holds only in-frame clones, not every one. The sample has 550,000 to 850,000 clones, over 10% seen once; the top ten hold approximately 0.022%. The germline V gene has CDR1 MGHRA and CDR2 YSYEKL. Unmatched junction bases numbered 6, after V lost 3 bases and J lost 2 bases. CDR3 length: 16 residues. This TCR was sampled from a young man with type 1 diabetes. Sample: naive CD4+ T cells from blood. The rearrangement uses TRBV4-1 and TRBJ1-3, with TRBD1 matching over 8 bases. CDR3 loop: CASSHGQGVAGNTIYF. The CDR3 coding sequence is TGCGCCAGCAGCCACGGACAGGGAGTCGCTGGAAACACCATATATTTT.